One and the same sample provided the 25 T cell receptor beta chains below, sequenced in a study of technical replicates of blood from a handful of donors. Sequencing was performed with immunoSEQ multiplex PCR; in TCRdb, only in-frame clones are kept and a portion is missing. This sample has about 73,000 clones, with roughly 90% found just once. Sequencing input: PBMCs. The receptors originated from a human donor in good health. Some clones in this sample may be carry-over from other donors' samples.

The CDR3 nucleotides are TGTGCCAGCAGCCCCAGCTCCTACGAGCAGTACTTC. This encodes CASSPSSYEQYF. The chain employs TRBV7-2 and TRBJ2-7; D unresolved. This CDR3 spans 12 amino acids. The germline V gene encodes CDR1 SGHTA and CDR2 FQGNSA. The V gene lost 5 bases and the J gene lost 0 bases, with 5 bases spanning the gap.

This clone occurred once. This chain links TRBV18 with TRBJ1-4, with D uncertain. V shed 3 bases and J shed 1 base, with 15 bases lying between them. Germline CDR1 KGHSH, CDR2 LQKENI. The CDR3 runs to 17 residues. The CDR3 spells CASSPSRAAVTNEKLFF. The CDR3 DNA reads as TGTGCCAGCTCACCTTCGAGGGCGGCGGTAACTAATGAAAAACTGTTTTTT.

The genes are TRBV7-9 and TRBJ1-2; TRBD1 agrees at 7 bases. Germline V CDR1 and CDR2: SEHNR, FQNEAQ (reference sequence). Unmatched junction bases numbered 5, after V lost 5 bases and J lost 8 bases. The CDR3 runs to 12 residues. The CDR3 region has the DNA TGTGCCAGCAGCATCGAAGGGGGCGGCTACACCTTC. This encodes CASSIEGGGYTF.

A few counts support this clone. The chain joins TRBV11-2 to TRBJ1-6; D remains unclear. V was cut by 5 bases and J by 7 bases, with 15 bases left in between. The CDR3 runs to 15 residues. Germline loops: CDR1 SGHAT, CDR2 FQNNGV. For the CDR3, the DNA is TGTGCCAGCAGCGCGAACCCGGGGAAAAATTCACCCCTCCACTTT. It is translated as CASSANPGKNSPLHF.

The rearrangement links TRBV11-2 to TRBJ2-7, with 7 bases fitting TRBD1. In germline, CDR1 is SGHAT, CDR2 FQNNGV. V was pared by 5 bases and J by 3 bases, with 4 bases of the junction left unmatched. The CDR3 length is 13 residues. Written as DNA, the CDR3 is TGTGCCAGCAGCCCCGACAGGGTCTACGAGCAGTACTTC. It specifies CASSPDRVYEQYF.

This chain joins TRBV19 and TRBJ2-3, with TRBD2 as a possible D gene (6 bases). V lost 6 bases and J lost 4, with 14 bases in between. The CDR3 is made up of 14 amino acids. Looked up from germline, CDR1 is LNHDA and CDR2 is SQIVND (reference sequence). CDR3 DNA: TGTGCCAGTAGCAATGGAGGGGTTGCAGATACGCAGTATTTT. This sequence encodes CASSNGGVADTQYF.

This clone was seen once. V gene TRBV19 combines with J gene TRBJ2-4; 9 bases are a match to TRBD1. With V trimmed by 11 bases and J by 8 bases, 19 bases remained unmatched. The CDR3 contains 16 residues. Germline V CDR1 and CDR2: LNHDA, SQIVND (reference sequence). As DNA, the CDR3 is TGTGCCTGCGCCGGGACAGGGTATGGAACTGGGGACATTCAGTACTTC. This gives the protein CACAGTGYGTGDIQYF.

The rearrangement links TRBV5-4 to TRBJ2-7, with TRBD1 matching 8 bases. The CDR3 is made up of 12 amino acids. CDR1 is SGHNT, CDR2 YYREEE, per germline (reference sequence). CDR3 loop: CATRQGTGEQYF. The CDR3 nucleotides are TGTGCAACCCGACAGGGGACGGGCGAGCAGTACTTC.

The CDR3 sequence is CAWSVTDSGRGYTF. The CDR3 DNA follows: TGTGCCTGGAGTGTAACGGATTCGGGGAGGGGCTACACCTTC. V and J are TRBV30 and TRBJ1-2; D not certain. CDR1 and CDR2 from the germline V gene are GTSNPN and SVGIG (reference sequence). The CDR3 is 14 amino acids. Trimming removed 0 bases at V and 8 bases at J, with 16 bases between.

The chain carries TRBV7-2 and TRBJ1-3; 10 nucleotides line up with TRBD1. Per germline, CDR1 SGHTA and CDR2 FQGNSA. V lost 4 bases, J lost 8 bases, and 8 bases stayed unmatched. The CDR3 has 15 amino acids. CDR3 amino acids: CASSSGRGQGYTIYF. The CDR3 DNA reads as TGTGCCAGCAGCTCAGGACGGGGACAGGGGTACACCATATATTTT. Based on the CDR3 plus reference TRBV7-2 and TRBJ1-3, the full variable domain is GAGVSQSPSNKVTEKGKDVELRCDPISGHTALYWYRQSLGQGLEFLIYFQGNSAPDKSGLPSDRFSAERTGGSVSTLTIQRTQQEDSAVYLCASSSGRGQGYTIYFGEGSWLTVV.

The CDR3 DNA is TGTGCCAGCAGCCCAACTAGCGGGGGGCAATCCGGGGAGCTGTTTTTT. Translating gives CASSPTSGGQSGELFF. The chain is built from TRBV7-3 and TRBJ2-2; 12 positions agree with TRBD2. The trim removed 5 bases at V and 6 bases at J, leaving 7 bases unmatched. CDR1 SGHTA and CDR2 FQGTGA come from the germline V gene. The CDR3 contains 16 residues.

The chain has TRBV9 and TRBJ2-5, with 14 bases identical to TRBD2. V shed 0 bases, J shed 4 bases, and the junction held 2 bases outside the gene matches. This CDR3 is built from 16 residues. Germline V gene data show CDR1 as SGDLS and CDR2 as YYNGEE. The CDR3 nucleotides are TGTGCCAGCAGCGTAGTGGGACTAGCGGGGGTAGAGACCCAGTACTTC. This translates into CASSVVGLAGVETQYF.

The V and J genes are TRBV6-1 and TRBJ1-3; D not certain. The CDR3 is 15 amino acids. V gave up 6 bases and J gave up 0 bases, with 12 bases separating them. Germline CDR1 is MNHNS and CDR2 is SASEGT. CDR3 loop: CASRPGGSSGNTIYF. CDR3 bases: TGTGCCAGCAGGCCGGGTGGGAGCTCTGGAAACACCATATATTTT.

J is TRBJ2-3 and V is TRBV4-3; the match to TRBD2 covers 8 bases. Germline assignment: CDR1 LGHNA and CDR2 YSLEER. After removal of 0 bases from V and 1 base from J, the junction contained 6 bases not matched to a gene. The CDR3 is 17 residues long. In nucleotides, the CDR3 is TGCGCCAGCAGCCAAGAGGTAGCGGGACTCGGCACAGATACGCAGTATTTT. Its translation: CASSQEVAGLGTDTQYF.

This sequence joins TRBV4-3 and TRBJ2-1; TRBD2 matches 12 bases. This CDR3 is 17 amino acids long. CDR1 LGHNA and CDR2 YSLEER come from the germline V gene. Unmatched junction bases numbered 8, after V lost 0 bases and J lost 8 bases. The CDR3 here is CASSQDRLAGGPDEQFF. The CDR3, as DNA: TGCGCCAGCAGCCAAGATCGCCTAGCGGGAGGGCCGGATGAGCAGTTCTTC.

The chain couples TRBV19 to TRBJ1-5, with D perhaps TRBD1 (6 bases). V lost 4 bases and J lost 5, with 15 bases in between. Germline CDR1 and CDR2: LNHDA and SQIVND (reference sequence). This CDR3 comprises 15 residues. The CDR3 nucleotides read TGTGCCAGTAGTACATGGACAGAAGAGTATCAGCCCCAGCATTTT. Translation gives CASSTWTEEYQPQHF.

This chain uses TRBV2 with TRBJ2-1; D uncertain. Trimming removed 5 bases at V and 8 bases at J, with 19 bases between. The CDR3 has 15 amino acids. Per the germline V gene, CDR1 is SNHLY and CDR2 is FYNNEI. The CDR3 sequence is CASSRLASGFDEQFF. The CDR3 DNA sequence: TGTGCCAGCAGTAGACTTGCCTCCGGGTTCGATGAGCAGTTCTTC.

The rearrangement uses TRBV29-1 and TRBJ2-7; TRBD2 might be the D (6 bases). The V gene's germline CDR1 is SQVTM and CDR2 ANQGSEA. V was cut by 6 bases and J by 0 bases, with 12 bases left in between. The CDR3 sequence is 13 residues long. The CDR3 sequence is CSVGGGGSYEQYF. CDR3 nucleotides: TGCAGCGTGGGGGGTGGGGGCTCCTACGAGCAGTACTTC.

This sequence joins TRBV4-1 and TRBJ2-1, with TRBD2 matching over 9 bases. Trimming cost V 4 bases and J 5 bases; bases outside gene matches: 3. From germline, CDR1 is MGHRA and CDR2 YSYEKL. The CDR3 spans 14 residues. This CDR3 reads CASSPGLANNEQFF. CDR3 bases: TGCGCCAGCAGCCCGGGACTAGCCAACAATGAGCAGTTCTTC.

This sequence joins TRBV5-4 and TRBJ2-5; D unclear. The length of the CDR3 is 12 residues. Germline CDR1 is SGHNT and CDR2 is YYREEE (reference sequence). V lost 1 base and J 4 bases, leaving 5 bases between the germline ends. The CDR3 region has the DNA TGTGCCAGCAGCTTGTTCGGAGAGACCCAGTACTTC. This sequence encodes CASSLFGETQYF.

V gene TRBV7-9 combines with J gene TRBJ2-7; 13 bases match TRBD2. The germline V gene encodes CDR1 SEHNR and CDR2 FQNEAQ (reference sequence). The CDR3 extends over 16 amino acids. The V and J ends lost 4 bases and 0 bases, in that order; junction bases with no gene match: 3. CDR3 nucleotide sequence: TGTGCCAGCAGCTCAAGGACTAGCGGGAGCTCCTACGAGCAGTACTTC. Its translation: CASSSRTSGSSYEQYF.

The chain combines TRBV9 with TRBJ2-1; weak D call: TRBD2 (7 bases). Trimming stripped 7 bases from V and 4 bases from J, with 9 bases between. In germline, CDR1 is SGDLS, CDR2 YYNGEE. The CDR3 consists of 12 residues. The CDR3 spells CASGGAYNEQFF. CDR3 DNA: TGTGCCAGCGGGGGGGCTTACAATGAGCAGTTCTTC. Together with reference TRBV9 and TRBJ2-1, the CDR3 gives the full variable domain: DSGVTQTPKHLITATGQRVTLRCSPRSGDLSVYWYQQSLDQGLQFLIQYYNGEERAKGNILERFSAQQFPDLHSELNLSSLELGDSALYFCASGGAYNEQFFGPGTRLTVL.

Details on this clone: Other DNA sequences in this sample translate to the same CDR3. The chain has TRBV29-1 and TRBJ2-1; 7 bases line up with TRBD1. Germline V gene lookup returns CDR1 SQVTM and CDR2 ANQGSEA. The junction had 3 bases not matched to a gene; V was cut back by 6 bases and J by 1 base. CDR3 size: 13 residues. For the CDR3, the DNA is TGCAGCGTCATGGGACAGTCCTACAATGAGCAGTTCTTC. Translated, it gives CSVMGQSYNEQFF.

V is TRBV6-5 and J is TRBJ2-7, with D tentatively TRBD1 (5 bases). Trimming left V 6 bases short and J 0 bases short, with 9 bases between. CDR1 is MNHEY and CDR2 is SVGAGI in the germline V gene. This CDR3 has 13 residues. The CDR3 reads CASRETVSYEQYF. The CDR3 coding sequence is TGTGCCAGCAGGGAGACAGTCTCCTACGAGCAGTACTTC.

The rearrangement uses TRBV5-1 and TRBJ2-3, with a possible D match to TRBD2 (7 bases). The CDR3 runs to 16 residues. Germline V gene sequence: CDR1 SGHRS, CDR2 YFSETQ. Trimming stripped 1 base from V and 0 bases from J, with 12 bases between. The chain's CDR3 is CASSLWRGPSTDTQYF. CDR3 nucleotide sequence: TGCGCCAGCAGCTTGTGGCGGGGGCCCAGCACAGATACGCAGTATTTT.